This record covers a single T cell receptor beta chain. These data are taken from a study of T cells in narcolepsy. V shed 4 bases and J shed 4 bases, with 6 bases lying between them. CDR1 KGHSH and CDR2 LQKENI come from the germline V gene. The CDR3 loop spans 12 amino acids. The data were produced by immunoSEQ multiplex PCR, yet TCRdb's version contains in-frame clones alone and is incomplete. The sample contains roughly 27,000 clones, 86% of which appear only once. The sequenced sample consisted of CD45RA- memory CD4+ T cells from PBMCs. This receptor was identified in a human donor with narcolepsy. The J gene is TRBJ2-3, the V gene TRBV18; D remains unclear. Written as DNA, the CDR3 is TGTGCCAGCTCACTTGATCCAGATACGCAGTATTTT. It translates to CASSLDPDTQYF.